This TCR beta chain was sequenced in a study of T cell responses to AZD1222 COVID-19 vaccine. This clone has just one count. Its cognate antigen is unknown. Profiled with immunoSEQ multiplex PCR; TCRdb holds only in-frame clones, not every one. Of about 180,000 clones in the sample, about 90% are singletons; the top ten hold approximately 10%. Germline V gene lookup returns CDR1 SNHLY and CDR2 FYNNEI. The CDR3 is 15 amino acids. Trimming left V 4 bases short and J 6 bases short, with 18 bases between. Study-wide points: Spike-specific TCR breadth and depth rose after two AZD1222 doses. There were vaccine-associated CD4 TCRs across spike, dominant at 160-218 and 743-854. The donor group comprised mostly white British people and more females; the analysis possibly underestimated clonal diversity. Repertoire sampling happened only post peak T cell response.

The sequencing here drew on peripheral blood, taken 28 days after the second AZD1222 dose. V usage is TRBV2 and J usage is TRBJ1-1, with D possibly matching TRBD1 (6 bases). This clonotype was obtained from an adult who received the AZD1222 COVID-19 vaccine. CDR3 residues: CASSARGGSGSEAFF. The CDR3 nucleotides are TGTGCCAGCAGTGCCCGAGGGGGTTCGGGTTCTGAAGCTTTCTTT.